One sample yielded the 13 T cell receptor beta chains listed below, sequenced in a study of blood T cell repertoires in COVID-19. Profiled with immunoSEQ multiplex PCR; TCRdb holds only in-frame clones, not every one. The sample consists of 300,000 to 350,000 clones, more than 70% of them appearing once. What was sequenced was peripheral blood. These receptors came from a man aged 30 to 45 with active or convalescent COVID-19.

The genes are TRBV6-1 and TRBJ1-2; 10 positions agree with TRBD1. Germline CDR1 reads MNHNS; CDR2 reads SASEGT. Trimming removed 3 bases from V and 7 bases from J; junction bases left unmatched: 8. The CDR3 loop spans 15 amino acids. Written as DNA, the CDR3 is TGTGCCAGCAGTGACCGGGACAGGGGAAAACCTGGCTACACCTTC. It translates to CASSDRDRGKPGYTF.

This clone occurred a few times. The chain combines TRBV7-8 with TRBJ2-7; unclear D gene. Trimming stripped 1 base from V and 7 bases from J, with 14 bases between. From germline, CDR1 is SGHVS and CDR2 FQNEAQ. CDR3 length: 14 residues. This chain's CDR3 is CASSLGYQRREQYF. The CDR3 nucleotides are TGTGCCAGCAGCTTAGGTTATCAACGGCGGGAGCAGTACTTC. Looking up the rest from reference TRBV7-8 and TRBJ2-7 gives the full variable domain: GAGVSQSPRYKVAKRGQDVALRCDPISGHVSLFWYQQALGQGPEFLTYFQNEAQLDKSGLPSDRFFAERPEGSVSTLKIQRTQQEDSAVYLCASSLGYQRREQYFGPGTRLTVT.

Only one count was recorded for this clone. The rearrangement joins TRBV19 to TRBJ2-7, with D possibly TRBD1 on 5 matching bases. CDR3 length: 10 amino acids. Per germline, CDR1 LNHDA and CDR2 SQIVND (reference sequence). V gave up 9 bases and J gave up 7 bases, with 10 bases separating them. CDR3 coding DNA: TGTGCCAGATTTACAGGAGAGCAGTACTTC. It codes for CARFTGEQYF.

This chain connects TRBV5-1 to TRBJ1-1, with a weak D call TRBD1 (6 bases). The V gene lost 6 bases and the J gene lost 5 bases, with 17 bases spanning the gap. The germline V gene encodes CDR1 SGHRS and CDR2 YFSETQ. The CDR3 consists of 14 residues. The CDR3 nucleotides are TGCGCCAGCACCATGGGGGGGCTGGGGACTGAAGCTTTCTTT. It specifies CASTMGGLGTEAFF.

J is TRBJ2-7 and V is TRBV5-1; no clear D. CDR1 and CDR2 (germline): SGHRS, YFSETQ. V was shortened by 1 base and J by 3 bases, with 11 bases between the two germline ends. This CDR3 is built from 14 residues. The DNA of the CDR3 is TGCGCCAGCAGCTTGACAGAGCCATACTACGAGCAGTACTTC. Translating gives CASSLTEPYYEQYF.

This clone was counted a few times. This sequence joins TRBV19 and TRBJ2-2; the D gene is possibly TRBD2 (6 bases). The CDR3 covers 16 residues. The germline V gene has CDR1 LNHDA and CDR2 SQIVND (reference sequence). The V end lost 5 bases, the J end lost 1 base, and 14 bases lay between the germline ends. In DNA form, the CDR3 reads TGTGCCAGTAGTCCGTGGACGGGGGAGAACACCGGGGAGCTGTTTTTT. Translated, it gives CASSPWTGENTGELFF. Full variable domain (remainder filled in from reference TRBV19 and TRBJ2-2): DGGITQSPKYLFRKEGQNVTLSCEQNLNHDAMYWYRQDPGQGLRLIYYSQIVNDFQKGDIAEGYSVSREKKESFPLTVTSAQKNPTAFYLCASSPWTGENTGELFFGEGSRLTVL.

V is TRBV5-1 and J is TRBJ2-1, with TRBD1 as a possible D gene (6 bases). This CDR3 spans 14 amino acids. In germline, CDR1 is SGHRS, CDR2 YFSETQ. The V gene lost 1 base and the J gene lost 8 bases, with 13 bases spanning the gap. The DNA of the CDR3 is TGCGCCAGCAGCTTGCGGCTCAGGGGTGATGAGCAGTTCTTC. Translating gives CASSLRLRGDEQFF. The full variable domain, completed using reference TRBV5-1 and TRBJ2-1, is KAGVTQTPRYLIKTRGQQVTLSCSPISGHRSVSWYQQTPGQGLQFLFEYFSETQRNKGNFPGRFSGRQFSNSRSEMNVSTLELGDSALYLCASSLRLRGDEQFFGPGTRLTVL.

Details on this clone: The same CDR3 arises from other DNA sequences in this sample as well. The chain couples TRBV7-2 to TRBJ1-1; a weak D match, TRBD1 (5 bases). The length of the CDR3 is 14 residues. Germline CDR1 is SGHTA and CDR2 is FQGNSA. Between the trimmed V and J ends, which lost 0 bases and 1 base, there was a span of 6 bases. CDR3 DNA sequence: TGTGCCAGCAGCTTAGCTCAGGGGAACACTGAAGCTTTCTTT. This gives the protein CASSLAQGNTEAFF. The full variable domain, with the rest looked up from reference TRBV7-2 and TRBJ1-1, is GAGVSQSPSNKVTEKGKDVELRCDPISGHTALYWYRQSLGQGLEFLIYFQGNSAPDKSGLPSDRFSAERTGGSVSTLTIQRTQQEDSAVYLCASSLAQGNTEAFFGQGTRLTVV.

This chain connects TRBV30 to TRBJ1-6, with 9 bases that match TRBD1. Germline V gives CDR1 GTSNPN, CDR2 SVGIG (reference sequence). Trimming cost V 1 base and J 10 bases; bases outside gene matches: 11. The CDR3 loop spans 16 amino acids. The CDR3 coding sequence is TGTGCCTGGAGTGCCTTGACACAGGGGGCAAGGTCACCCCTCCACTTT. Translated: CAWSALTQGARSPLHF.

The chain couples TRBV11-2 to TRBJ2-1; a weak D match, TRBD1 (6 bases). Germline lookup yields CDR1 SGHAT and CDR2 FQNNGV. This CDR3 has 13 amino acids. V was shortened by 0 bases and J by 15 bases, with 15 bases between the two germline ends. The CDR3 DNA reads TGTGCCAGCAGCTTAGATCGGGCAGGGGCCCTGTTCTTC. Residues: CASSLDRAGALFF.

The chain employs TRBV2 and TRBJ2-3; a weak D match, TRBD2 (5 bases). The CDR3 has 14 amino acids. Trimming pared 2 bases from V and 2 bases from J, leaving 8 bases between. Germline-derived CDR1 and CDR2 are SNHLY and FYNNEI. CDR3 bases: TGTGCCAGCAGTGAAATGAGGGCCACAGATACGCAGTATTTT. Translating gives CASSEMRATDTQYF. The full variable domain, its missing parts supplied by reference TRBV2 and TRBJ2-3, is EPEVTQTPSHQVTQMGQEVILRCVPISNHLYFYWYRQILGQKVEFLVSFYNNEISEKSEIFDDQFSVERPDGSNFTLKIRSTKLEDSAMYFCASSEMRATDTQYFGPGTRLTVL.

This sequence joins TRBV4-1 and TRBJ1-1; D is unclear. The CDR3 loop spans 13 amino acids. The germline V and J ends were trimmed by 0 bases and 9 bases, with 11 bases remaining between them. CDR1 is MGHRA and CDR2 is YSYEKL in the germline V gene. The CDR3 DNA follows: TGCGCCAGCAGCCAAGATCGAGGTCCCCAAGCTTTCTTT. Translation: CASSQDRGPQAFF.

Comments on this clone: This same CDR3 is encoded by further DNA sequences in the sample. J is TRBJ1-5 and V is TRBV7-8; D is possibly TRBD1 (6 bases). The CDR3 consists of 14 residues. From germline, CDR1 is SGHVS and CDR2 FQNEAQ. The V and J ends lost 5 bases and 4 bases respectively, with 12 bases between them. In DNA form, the CDR3 reads TGTGCCAGCAGCCCGCGGACAGCTAATCAGCCCCAGCATTTT. Translating gives CASSPRTANQPQHF.